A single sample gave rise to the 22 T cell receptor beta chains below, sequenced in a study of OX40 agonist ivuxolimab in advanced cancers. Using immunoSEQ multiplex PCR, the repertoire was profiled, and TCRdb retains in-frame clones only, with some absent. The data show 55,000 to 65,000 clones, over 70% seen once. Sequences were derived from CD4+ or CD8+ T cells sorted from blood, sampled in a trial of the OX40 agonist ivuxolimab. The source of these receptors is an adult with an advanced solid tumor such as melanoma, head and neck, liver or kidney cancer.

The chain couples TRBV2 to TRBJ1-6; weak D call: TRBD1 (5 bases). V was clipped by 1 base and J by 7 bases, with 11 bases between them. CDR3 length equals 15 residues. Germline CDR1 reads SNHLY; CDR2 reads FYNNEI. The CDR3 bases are TGTGCCAGCAGTGAAGACGGGACGGGGAATTCACCCCTCCACTTT. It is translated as CASSEDGTGNSPLHF.

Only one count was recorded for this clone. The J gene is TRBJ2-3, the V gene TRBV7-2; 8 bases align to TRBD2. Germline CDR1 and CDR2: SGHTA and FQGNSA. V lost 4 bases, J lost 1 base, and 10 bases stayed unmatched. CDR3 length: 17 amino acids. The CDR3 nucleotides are TGTGCCAGCAGCTCTAGGGGCGCGGGGGGCCGCACAGATACGCAGTATTTT. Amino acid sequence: CASSSRGAGGRTDTQYF.

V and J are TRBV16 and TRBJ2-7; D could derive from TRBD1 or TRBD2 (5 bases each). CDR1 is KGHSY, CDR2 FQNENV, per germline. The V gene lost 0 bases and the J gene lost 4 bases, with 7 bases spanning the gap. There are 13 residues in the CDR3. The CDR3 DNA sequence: TGTGCCAGCAGCCAATCTGGGGGTTACGAGCAGTACTTC. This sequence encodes CASSQSGGYEQYF.

CDR3 region: CASSFAGRGRELFF. The CDR3, as DNA: TGTGCCAGCAGCTTTGCCGGGCGGGGTCGGGAGCTGTTTTTT. This chain uses TRBV12-1 with TRBJ2-2; the table gives TRBD2 as D, unverified against the DNA. TRBV12-1 represents a pseudogene. The length of the CDR3 is 14 residues.

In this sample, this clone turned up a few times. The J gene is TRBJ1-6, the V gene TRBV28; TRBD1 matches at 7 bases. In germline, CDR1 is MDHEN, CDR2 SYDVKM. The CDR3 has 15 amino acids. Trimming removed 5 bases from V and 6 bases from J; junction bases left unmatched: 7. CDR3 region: CASSPPTGFNSPLHF. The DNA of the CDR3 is TGTGCCAGCAGTCCCCCGACAGGGTTTAATTCACCCCTCCACTTT. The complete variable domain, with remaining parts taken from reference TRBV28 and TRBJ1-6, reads DVKVTQSSRYLVKRTGEKVFLECVQDMDHENMFWYRQDPGLGLRLIYFSYDVKMKEKGDIPEGYSVSREKKERFSLILESASTNQTSMYLCASSPPTGFNSPLHFGNGTRLTVT.

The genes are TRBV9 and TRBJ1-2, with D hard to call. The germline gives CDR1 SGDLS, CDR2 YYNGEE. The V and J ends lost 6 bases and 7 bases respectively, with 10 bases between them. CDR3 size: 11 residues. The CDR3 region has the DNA TGTGCCAGCACCCTATTATCTGGCTACACCTTC. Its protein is CASTLLSGYTF.

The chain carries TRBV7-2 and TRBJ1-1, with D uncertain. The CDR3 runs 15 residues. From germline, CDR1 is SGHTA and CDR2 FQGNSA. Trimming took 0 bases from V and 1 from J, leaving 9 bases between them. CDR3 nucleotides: TGTGCCAGCAGCTTAGCTCCAGACCCGAACACTGAAGCTTTCTTT. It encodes CASSLAPDPNTEAFF.

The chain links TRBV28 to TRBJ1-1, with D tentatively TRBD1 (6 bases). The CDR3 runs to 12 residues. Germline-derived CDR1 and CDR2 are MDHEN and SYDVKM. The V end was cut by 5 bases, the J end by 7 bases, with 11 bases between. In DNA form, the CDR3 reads TGTGCCAGCAGTCGGACAGTACTTGAAGCTTTCTTT. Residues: CASSRTVLEAFF.

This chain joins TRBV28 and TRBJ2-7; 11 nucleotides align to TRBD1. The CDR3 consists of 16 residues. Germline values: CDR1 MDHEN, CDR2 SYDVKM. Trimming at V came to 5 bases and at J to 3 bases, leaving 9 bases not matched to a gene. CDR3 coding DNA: TGTGCCAGCAGTCTCCGCGGGACAGGGGGTGGCTACGAGCAGTACTTC. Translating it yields CASSLRGTGGGYEQYF.

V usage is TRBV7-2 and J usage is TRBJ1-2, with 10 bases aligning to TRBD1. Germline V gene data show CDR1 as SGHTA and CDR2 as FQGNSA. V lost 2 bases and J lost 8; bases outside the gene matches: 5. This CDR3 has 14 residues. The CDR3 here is CASSLRGTGEGYTF. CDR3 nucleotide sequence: TGTGCCAGCAGCTTAAGGGGGACAGGGGAAGGCTACACCTTC.

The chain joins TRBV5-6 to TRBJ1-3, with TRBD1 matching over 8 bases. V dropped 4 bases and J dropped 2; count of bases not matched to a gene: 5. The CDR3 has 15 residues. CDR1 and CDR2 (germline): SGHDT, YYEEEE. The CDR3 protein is CASSTTDRAGNTIYF. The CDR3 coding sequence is TGTGCCAGCAGCACCACGGACAGGGCTGGAAACACCATATATTTT.

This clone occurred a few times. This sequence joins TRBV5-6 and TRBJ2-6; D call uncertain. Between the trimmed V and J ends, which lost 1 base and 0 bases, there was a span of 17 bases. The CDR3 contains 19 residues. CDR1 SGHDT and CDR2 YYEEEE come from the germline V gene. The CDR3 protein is CASSLILGIGYSGANVLTF. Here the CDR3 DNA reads TGTGCCAGCAGCTTGATTCTGGGGATCGGTTACTCTGGGGCCAACGTCCTGACTTTC.

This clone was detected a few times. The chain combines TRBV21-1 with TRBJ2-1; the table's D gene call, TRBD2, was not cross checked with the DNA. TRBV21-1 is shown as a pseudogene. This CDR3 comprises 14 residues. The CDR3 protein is CASISGSSYNEQFF. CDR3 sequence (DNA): TGTGCCAGCATTAGCGGGAGCTCCTACAATGAGCAGTTCTTC.

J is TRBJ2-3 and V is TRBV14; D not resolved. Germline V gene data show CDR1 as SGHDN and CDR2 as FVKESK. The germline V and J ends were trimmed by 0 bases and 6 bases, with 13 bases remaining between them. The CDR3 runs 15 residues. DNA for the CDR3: TGTGCCAGCAGCCAAGATTCAGTCCTCGGGGATACGCAGTATTTT. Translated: CASSQDSVLGDTQYF.

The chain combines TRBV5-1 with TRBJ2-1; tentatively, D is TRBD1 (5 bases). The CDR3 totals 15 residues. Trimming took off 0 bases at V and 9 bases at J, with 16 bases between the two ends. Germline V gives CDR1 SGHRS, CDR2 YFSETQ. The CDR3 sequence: CASSLVAGGQGEQFF. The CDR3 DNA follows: TGCGCCAGCAGCTTGGTCGCAGGCGGCCAGGGTGAGCAGTTCTTC.

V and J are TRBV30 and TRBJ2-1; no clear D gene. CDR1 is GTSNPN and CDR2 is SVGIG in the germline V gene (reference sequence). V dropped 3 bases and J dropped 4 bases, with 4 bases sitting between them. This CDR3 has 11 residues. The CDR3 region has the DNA TGTGCCTGGAGCCAATACAATGAGCAGTTCTTC. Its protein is CAWSQYNEQFF. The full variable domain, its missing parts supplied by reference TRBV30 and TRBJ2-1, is SQTIHQWPATLVQPVGSPLSLECTVEGTSNPNLYWYRQAAGRGLQLLFYSVGIGQISSEVPQNLSASRPQDRQFILSSKKLLLSDSGFYLCAWSQYNEQFFGPGTRLTVL.

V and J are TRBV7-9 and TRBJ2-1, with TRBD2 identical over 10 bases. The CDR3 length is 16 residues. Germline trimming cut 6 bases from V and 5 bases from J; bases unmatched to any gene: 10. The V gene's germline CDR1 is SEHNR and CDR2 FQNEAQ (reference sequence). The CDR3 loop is CASSYRLAGFNNEQFF. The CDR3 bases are TGTGCCAGCAGTTATAGACTAGCGGGCTTCAACAATGAGCAGTTCTTC.

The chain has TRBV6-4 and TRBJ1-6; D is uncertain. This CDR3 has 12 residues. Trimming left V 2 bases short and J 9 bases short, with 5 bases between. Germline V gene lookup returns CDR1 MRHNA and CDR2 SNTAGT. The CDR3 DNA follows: TGTGCCAGCAGTGACGGGAGTTCACCCCTCCACTTT. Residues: CASSDGSSPLHF.

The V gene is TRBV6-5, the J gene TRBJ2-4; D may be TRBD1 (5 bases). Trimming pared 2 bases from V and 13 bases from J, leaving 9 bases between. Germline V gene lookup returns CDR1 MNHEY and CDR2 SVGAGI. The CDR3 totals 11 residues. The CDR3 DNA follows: TGTGCCAGCAGTTACAGGGGTTCACAGTACTTC. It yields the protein CASSYRGSQYF.

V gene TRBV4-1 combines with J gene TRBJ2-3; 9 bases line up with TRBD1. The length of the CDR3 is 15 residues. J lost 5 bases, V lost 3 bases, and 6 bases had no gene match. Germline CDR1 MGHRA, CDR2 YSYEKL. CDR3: CASSQGQGPIDTQYF. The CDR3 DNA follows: TGCGCCAGCAGCCAGGGACAGGGACCGATAGATACGCAGTATTTT.

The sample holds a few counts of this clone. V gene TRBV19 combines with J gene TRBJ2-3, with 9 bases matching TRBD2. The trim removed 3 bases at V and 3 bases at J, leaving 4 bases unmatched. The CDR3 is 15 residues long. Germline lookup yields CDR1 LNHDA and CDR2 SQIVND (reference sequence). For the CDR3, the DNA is TGTGCCAGTAGTATGGCTAGCGGGATGACAGATACGCAGTATTTT. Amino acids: CASSMASGMTDTQYF.

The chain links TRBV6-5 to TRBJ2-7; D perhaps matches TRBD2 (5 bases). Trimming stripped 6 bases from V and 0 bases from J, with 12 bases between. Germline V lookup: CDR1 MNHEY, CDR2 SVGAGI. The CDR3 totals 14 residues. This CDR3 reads CASRLIGSSYEQYF. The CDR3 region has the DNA TGTGCCAGCAGATTAATTGGGAGCTCCTACGAGCAGTACTTC.